Included here is one T cell receptor (beta chain) sequence, with context. The sample belongs to a study of blood T cells in healthy people across ages. Through a sample-barcoded 5' primer and a J-beta primer mix, a second PCR was run for about 6 to 11 cycles. TCRdb analysed the 5' RACE reads with MiXCR anew, one entry per CDR3 protein. This table holds 780,000 or so distinct CDR3 sequences, about 56% found once. Losses at the gene ends were 8 bases for V and 3 bases for J; bases not matched to a gene: 13. The CDR3 has 16 amino acids. The sample was blood. The chain carries TRBV12-3 or TRBV12-4 and TRBJ2-5; 9 nucleotides line up with TRBD2. The sequence was collected from a man aged 40-55 years in good health. The CDR3 loop reads CASAMGLAGLEETQYF. The CDR3 DNA sequence: TGTGCCAGCGCGATGGGGCTAGCGGGATTGGAAGAGACCCAGTACTTC.